The TCR beta chain described here comes from a study of blood T cells in healthy people across ages. General study results and limits: Because sorting was not performed, PBMCs prevented conclusive naive versus antigen-experienced comparison. Age advanced and TCR beta diversity per million T cells fell, roughly linearly. The long-lived group displayed more naive CD4+ cells, plus higher diversity, than the aged donors did.

Primed by a sample-barcoded 5' primer and a J-beta primer mix, a second PCR proceeded for about 6 to 12 cycles. Every cDNA was tagged by a template-switch adaptor with 12 random nucleotides. TCRdb ran MiXCR on the 5' RACE reads and lists one entry per CDR3 protein. The sample lists around 600,000 distinct CDR3 sequences, around 48% occurring once. CDR3 size: 12 residues. Looked up from germline, CDR1 is MDHEN and CDR2 is SYDVKM. The ends were cut back, 7 bases at V and 3 bases at J, with 10 bases in the middle. This clonotype was counted a few times. Its antigen is not known. The sample was blood. This receptor was obtained from an elderly man in good health. The chain carries TRBV28 and TRBJ2-7; no clear D gene. The CDR3 here is CASTTANYEQYF. CDR3 DNA: TGTGCCAGCACCACAGCAAACTACGAGCAGTACTTC. Full variable domain (remainder filled in from reference TRBV28 and TRBJ2-7): DVKVTQSSRYLVKRTGEKVFLECVQDMDHENMFWYRQDPGLGLRLIYFSYDVKMKEKGDIPEGYSVSREKKERFSLILESASTNQTSMYLCASTTANYEQYFGPGTRLTVT.